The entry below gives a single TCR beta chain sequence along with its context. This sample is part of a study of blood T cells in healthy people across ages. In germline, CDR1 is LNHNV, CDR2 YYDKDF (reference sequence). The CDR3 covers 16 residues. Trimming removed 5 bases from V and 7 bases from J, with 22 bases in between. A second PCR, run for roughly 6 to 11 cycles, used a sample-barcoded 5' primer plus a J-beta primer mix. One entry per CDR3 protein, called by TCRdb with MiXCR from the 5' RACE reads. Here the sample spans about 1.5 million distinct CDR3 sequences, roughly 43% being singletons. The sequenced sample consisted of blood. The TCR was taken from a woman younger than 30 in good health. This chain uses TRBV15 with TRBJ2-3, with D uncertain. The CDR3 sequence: CATSLELSAFLHTQYF. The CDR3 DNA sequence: TGTGCCACCAGCCTGGAATTATCAGCTTTCCTCCATACGCAGTATTTT.